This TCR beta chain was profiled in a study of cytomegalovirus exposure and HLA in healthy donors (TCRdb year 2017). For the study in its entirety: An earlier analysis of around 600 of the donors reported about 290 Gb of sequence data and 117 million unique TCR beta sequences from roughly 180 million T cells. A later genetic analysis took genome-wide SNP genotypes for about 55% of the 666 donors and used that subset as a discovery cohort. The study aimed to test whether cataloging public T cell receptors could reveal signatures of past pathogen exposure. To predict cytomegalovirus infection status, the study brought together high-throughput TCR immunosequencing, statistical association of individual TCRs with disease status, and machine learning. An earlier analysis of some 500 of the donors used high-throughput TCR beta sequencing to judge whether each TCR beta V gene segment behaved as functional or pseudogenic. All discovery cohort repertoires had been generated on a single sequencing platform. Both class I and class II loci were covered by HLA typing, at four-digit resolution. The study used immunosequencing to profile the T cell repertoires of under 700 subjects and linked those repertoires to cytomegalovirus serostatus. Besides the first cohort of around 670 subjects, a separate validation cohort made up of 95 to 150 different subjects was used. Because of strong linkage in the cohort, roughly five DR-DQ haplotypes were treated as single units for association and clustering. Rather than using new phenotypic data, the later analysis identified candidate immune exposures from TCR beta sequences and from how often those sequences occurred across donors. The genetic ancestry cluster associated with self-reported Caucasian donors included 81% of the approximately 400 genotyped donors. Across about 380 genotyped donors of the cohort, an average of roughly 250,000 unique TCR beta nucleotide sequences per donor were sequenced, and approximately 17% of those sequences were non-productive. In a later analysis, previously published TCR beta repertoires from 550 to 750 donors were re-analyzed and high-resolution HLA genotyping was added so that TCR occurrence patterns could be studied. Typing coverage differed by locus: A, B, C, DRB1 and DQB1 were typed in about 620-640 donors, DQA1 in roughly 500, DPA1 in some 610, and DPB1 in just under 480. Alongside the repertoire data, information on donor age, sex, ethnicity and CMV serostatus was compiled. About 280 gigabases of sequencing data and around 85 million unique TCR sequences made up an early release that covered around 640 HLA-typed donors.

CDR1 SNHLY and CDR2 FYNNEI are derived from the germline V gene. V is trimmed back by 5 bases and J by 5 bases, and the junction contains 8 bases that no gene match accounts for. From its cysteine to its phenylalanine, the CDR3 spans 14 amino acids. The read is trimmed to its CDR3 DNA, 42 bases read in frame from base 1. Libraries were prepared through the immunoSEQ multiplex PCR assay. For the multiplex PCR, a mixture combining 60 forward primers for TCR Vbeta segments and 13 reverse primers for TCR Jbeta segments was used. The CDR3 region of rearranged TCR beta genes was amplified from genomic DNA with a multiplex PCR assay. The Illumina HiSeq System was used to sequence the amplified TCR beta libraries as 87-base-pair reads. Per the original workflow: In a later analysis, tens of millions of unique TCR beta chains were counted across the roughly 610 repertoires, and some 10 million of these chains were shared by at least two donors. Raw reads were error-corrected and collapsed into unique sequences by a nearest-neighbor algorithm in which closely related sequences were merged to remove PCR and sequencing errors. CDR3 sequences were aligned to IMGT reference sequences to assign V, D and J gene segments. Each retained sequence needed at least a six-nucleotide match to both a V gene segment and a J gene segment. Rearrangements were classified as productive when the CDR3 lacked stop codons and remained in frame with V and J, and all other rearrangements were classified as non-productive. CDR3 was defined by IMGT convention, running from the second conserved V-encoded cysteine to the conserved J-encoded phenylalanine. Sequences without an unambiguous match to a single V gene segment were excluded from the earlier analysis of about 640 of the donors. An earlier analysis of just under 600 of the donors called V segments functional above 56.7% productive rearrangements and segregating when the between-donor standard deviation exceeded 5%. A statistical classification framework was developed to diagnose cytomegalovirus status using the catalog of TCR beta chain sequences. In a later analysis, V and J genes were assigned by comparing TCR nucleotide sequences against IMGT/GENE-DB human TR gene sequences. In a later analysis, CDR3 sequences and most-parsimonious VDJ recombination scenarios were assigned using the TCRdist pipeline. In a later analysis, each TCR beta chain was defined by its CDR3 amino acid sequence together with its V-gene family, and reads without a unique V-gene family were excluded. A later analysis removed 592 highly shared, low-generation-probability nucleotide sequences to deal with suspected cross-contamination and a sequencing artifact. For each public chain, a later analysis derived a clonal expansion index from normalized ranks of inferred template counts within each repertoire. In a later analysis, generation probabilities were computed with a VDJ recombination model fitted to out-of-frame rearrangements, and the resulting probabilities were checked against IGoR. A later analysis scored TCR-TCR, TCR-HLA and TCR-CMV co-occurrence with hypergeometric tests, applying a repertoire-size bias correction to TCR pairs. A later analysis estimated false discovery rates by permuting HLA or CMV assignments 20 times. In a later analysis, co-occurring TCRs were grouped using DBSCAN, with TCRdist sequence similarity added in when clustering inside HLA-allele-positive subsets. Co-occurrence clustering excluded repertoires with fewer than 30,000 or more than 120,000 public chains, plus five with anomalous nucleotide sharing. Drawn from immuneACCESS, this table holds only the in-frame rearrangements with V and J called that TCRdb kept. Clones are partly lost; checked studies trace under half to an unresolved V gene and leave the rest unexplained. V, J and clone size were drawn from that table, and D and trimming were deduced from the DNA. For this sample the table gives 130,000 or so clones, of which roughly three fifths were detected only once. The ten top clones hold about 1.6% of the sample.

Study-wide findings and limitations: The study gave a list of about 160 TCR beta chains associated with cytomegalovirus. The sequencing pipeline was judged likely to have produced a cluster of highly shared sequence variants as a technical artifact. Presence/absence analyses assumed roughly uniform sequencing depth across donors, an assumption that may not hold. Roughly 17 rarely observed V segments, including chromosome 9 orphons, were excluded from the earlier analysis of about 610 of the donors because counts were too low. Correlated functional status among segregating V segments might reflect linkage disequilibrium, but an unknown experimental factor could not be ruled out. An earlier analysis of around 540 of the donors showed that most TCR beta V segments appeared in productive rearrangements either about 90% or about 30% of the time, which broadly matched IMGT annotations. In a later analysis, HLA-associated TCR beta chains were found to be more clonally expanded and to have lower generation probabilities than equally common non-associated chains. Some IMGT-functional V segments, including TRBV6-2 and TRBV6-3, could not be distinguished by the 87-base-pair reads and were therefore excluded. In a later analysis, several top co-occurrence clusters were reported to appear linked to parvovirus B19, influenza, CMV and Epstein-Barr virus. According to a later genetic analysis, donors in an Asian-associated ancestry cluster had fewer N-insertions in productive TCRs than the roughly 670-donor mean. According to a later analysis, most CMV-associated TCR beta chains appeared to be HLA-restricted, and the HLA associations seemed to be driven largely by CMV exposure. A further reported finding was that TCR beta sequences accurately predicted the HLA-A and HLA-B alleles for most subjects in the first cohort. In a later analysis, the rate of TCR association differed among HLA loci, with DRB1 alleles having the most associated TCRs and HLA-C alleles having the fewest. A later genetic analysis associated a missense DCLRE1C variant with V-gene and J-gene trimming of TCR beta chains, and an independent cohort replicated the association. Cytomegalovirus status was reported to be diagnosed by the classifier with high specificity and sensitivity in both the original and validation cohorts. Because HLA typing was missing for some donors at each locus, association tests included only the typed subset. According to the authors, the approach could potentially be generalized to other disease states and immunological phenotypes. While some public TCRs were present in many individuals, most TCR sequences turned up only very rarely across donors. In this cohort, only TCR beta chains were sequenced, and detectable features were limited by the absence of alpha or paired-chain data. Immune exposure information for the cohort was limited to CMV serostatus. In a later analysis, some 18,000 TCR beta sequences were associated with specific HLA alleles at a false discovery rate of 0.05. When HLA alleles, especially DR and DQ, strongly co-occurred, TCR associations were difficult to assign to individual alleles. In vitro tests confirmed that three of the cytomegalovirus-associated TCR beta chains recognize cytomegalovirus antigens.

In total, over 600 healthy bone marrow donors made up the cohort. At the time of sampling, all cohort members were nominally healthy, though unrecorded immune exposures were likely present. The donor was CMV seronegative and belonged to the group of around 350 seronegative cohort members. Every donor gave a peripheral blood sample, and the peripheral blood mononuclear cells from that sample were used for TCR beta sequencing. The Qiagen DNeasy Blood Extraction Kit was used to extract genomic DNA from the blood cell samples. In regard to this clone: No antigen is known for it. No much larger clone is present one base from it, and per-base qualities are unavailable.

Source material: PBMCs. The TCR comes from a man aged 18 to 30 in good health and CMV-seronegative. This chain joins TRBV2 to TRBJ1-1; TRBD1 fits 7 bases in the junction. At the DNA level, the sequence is TGTGCCAGCAGTCAACAGGGGTGGAGAACTGAAGCTTTCTTT. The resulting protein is CASSQQGWRTEAFF.